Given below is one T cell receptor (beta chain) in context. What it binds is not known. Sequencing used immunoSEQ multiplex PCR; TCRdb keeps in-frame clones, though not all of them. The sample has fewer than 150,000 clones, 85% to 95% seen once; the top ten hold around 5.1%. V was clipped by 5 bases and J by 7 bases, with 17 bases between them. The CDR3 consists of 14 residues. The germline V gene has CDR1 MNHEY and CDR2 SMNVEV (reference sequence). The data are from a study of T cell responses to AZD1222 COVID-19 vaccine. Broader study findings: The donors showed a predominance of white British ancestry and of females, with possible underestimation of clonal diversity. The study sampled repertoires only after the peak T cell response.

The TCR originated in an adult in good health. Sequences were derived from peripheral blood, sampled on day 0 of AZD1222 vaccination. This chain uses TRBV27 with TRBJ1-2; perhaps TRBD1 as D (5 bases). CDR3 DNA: TGTGCCAGCAGTGGGGACGCCGACTCCGGTGGCTACACCTTC. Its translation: CASSGDADSGGYTF.